This T cell receptor beta chain is from a study of regulatory T cells in long-lasting Graves disease. The time point is: newly diagnosed GD, antithyroid drugs for less than 3 months. Researchers made the TCR library from RNA that was extracted from PBMCs. This clonotype appeared many times. Researchers made TCR beta libraries by using iRepertoire HTBI primers and running Arm-PCR on CDR3 regions. TCRdb itself ran the multiplex PCR reads through MiXCR, one entry per CDR3 protein. Of roughly 430,000 distinct CDR3 sequences listed, about a sixth are singletons. The CDR3 sequence is 14 residues long. V gave up 5 bases and J gave up 5 bases, with 10 bases separating them. Looked up from germline, CDR1 is LGHDT and CDR2 is YNNKEL (reference sequence). The same specimen was also included in a second study, on T cells in Graves' hyperthyroidism and ophthalmopathy.

V usage is TRBV3-1 and J usage is TRBJ1-6, with D maybe TRBD1 (6 bases). The material sequenced was peripheral blood mononuclear cells (PBMCs), taken at new diagnosis, from a patient treated with antithyroid drugs. The origin of this receptor is a woman in her twenties or thirties with Graves disease. DNA of the CDR3: TGTGCCAGCAGCGAACGGACAGATAATTCACCCCTCCACTTT. Translating it yields CASSERTDNSPLHF.